This TCR beta chain was sequenced for a study of shared clonotypes between healthy human individuals. Points from the study as a whole: Large depth notwithstanding, sorted-subset sequencing proved incomplete by rarefaction. Estimated richness was generally greater in naive than memory subsets.

TCRdb's copy holds only in-frame clones and misses some; the assay was immunoSEQ multiplex PCR. The sample has millions of clones, 90% to 95% seen once. Partitioning of CD4+ cells yielded a CD45RA+ naive subset and a CD45RA-negative memory subset. Notes on this clone: Its antigen remains unknown.

This TCR came from a man aged 18 to 30 in good health. Some clones in this sample may be carry-over from other donors' samples. Sequencing used naive CD4+ T cells from PBMCs. The subset here: CD45RA+ positively selected.

The CDR3 DNA sequence: TGTGCCAGCAGCTCGGGACTAGCTAAGGCCATTCAGTACTTC. As protein: CASSSGLAKAIQYF. The chain employs TRBV7-2 and TRBJ2-4; TRBD2 aligns across 9 bases. Trimming removed 4 bases from V and 9 bases from J; junction bases left unmatched: 7. The CDR3 consists of 14 residues. CDR1 is SGHTA and CDR2 is FQGNSA in the germline V gene.